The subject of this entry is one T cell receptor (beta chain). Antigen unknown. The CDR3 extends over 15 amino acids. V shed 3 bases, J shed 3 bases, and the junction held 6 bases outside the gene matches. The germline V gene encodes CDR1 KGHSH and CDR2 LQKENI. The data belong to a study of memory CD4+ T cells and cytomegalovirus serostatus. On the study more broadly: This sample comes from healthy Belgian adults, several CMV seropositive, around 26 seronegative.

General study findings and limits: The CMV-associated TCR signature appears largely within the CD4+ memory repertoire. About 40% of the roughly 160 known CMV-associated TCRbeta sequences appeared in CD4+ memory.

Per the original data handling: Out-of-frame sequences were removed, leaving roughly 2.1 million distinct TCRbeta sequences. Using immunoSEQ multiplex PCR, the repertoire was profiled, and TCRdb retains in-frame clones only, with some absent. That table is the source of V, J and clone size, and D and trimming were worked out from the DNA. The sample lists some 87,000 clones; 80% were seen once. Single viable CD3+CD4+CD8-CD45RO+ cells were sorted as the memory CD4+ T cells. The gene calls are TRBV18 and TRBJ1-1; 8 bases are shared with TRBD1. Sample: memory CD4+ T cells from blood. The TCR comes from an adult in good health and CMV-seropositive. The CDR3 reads CASSPKAGGYTEAFF. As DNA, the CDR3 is TGTGCCAGCTCACCTAAGGCAGGGGGCTACACTGAAGCTTTCTTT.